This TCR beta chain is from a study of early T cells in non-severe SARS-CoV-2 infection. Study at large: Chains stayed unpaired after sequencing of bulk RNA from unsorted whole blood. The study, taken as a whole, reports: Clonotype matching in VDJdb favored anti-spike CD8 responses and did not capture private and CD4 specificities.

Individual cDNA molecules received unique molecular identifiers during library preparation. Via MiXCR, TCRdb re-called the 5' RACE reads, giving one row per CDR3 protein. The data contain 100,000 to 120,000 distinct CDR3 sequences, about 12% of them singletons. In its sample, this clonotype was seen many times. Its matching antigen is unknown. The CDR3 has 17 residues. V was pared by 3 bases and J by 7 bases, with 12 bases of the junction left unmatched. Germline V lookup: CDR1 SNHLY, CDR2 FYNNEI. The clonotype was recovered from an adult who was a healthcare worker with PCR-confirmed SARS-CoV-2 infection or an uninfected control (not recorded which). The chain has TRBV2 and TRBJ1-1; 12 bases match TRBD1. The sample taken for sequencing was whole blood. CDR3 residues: CASSEGLRDRGRFEAFF. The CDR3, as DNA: TGTGCCAGCAGTGAGGGTCTAAGGGACAGGGGGCGCTTTGAAGCTTTCTTT.